This T cell receptor beta chain derives from a study of T cells in Graves' hyperthyroidism and ophthalmopathy. Amplification yielded TCR beta CDR3 regions, with RNA transcripts as the source. First-round RT-PCR with HTBI primers amplified the TCR CDR3 region. MiXCR was run by TCRdb on the multiplex PCR reads, yielding one entry per CDR3 protein. Of around 240,000 distinct CDR3 sequences listed, 16% are singletons. Germline-derived CDR1 and CDR2 are SGHDT and YYEEEE. Trimming pared 6 bases from V and 2 bases from J, leaving 14 bases between. This CDR3 spans 14 amino acids. This clonotype was counted ten times or more. Diagnostic decisions used clinical symptoms, serum thyroxine and TRAb, thyroid ultrasound and orbital computed tomography.

The source material was blood. The clonotype comes from a woman aged 18-29 years with Graves' ophthalmopathy. The chain has TRBV5-6 and TRBJ1-1, with D unresolved. The DNA for the CDR3 is TGTGCCAGCACCCTGTTCAGGAAAAACACTGAAGCTTTCTTT. This encodes CASTLFRKNTEAFF. Based on the CDR3 plus reference TRBV5-6 and TRBJ1-1, the full variable domain is DAGVTQSPTHLIKTRGQQVTLRCSPKSGHDTVSWYQQALGQGPQFIFQYYEEEERQRGNFPDRFSGHQFPNYSSELNVNALLLGDSALYLCASTLFRKNTEAFFGQGTRLTVV.